This TCR beta chain was retrieved from a study of blood T cell repertoires in COVID-19 (dated by TCRdb to 2018 to 2021). A note on the overall study: The collaborator samples originated in the United States, Italy and Spain and spanned the acute and convalescent phases of COVID-19. The prospective study material was composed of cDNA or gDNA derived from T cells, B-cell-depleted T cells, or PBMCs. Subjects who had been exposed to COVID-19, were actively infected with it, or had recovered from it provided the deeply sampled blood TCRbeta repertoires that made up the dataset. The repertoires were made available in a free public database intended to serve as a resource for research on the immune response to SARS-CoV-2. The samples were drawn from the first 160 participants of the ongoing ImmuneRACE study and from over a thousand subjects provided by 6 global collaborators. A de-identified subject ID, COVID-19 status, age in years and sex were almost always included in the sample metadata. Where available, HLA class I and class II types were taken from metadata supplied by the sample provider and were not determined by assay-based typing.

V is cut by 0 bases and J by 1 base, and the space between the germline ends is 10 bases. CDR3 length: 15 amino acids, cysteine to phenylalanine. The retained sequence is limited to the CDR3, 45 bases, with the frame set at the first base. CDR1 and CDR2, looked up from the germline V gene, are SGHDT and YYEEEE. Of note for this clone: The specificity of this receptor is unknown. No per-base quality is available; no much larger clone lies one base away.

TCRbeta CDR3 regions were amplified from genomic DNA using the immunoSEQ Assay, a bias-controlled multiplex PCR. The study's processing was this. Nucleated cell counts per sample were estimated from amplification of reference gene primers within the assay. To quantify the absolute abundance of each unique TCRbeta CDR3 rearrangement, sequence reads were collapsed and filtered. For each sample, productive Simpson clonality was calculated as the square root of Simpson's diversity index across productive rearrangements. Here the immuneACCESS table is served through TCRdb, limited to in-frame sequences with V and J called. Missing clones are a known gap in these copies; in checked studies unresolved V genes cover under half, and the rest lacks a known reason. The DNA was the basis for D and trimming; V, J and clone size are from that table. The sample table contains about 100,000 clones; only one count was recorded for 80% to 95% of them. The ten largest clonotypes hold more than 5% of the sample.

Each collaborating institution followed its own protocols to collect whole blood in K2EDTA tubes. Collaborator samples were shipped for TCRbeta analysis as frozen whole blood, isolated PBMCs, or DNA extracted from either sample type. Results and caveats for the whole study, not just this receptor: How much clinical and demographic metadata was included differed by source and by participant, and the metadata was provided uncurated.

Sequenced material: peripheral blood. This sequence was found in a man aged 65 to 85 with acute or convalescent COVID-19. The V and J segments used are TRBV5-6 and TRBJ1-1; a weak D assignment points to TRBD1 (6 bases agree). At the DNA level, the sequence is TGTGCCAGCAGCTTGGACAGGGTTTGGAACACTGAAGCTTTCTTT. It specifies CASSLDRVWNTEAFF.